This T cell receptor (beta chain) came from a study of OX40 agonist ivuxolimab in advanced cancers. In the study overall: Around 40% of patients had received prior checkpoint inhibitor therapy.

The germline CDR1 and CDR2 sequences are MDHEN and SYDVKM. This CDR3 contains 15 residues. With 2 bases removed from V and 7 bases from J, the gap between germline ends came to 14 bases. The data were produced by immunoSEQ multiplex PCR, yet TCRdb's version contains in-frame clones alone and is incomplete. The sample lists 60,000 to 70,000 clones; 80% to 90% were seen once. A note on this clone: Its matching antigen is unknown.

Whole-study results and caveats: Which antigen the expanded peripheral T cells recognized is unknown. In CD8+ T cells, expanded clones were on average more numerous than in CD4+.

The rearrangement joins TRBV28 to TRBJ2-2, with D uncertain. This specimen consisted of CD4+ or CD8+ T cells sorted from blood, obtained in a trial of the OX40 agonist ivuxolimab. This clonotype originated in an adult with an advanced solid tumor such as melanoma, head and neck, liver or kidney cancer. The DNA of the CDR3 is TGTGCCAGCAGTTTAGTCCCCTTAGCAATCGGGGAGCTGTTTTTT. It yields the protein CASSLVPLAIGELFF.